The 19 T cell receptor beta chains below were found in one sample sequenced in a study of T cell repertoires in ileal Crohn's disease. Regarding time point: inflamed ileum from the surgical specimen. Here immunoSEQ multiplex PCR was the method, and the copy in TCRdb shows in-frame clones only, minus some. The data contain about 17,000 clones, around 76% of them singletons. Specimen: ileal tissue. The source is an adult with Crohn's disease.

This chain connects TRBV29-1 to TRBJ2-1; 8 bases fit TRBD1. The V gene's germline CDR1 is SQVTM and CDR2 ANQGSEA. V trimming: 7 bases; J trimming: 7 bases; junction bases outside the gene matches: 9. This CDR3 spans 13 amino acids. In DNA form, the CDR3 reads TGCAGCGCATCGGGACAGGTTCTTAATGAGCAGTTCTTC. Its translation: CSASGQVLNEQFF.

The chain joins TRBV10-3 to TRBJ2-2; 13 bases align to TRBD2. The CDR3 has 17 amino acids. Germline loops: CDR1 ENHRY, CDR2 SYGVKD. V gave up 5 bases and J gave up 2 bases; unmatched junction bases: 5. The CDR3 spells CAISKTSGGPNTGELFF. The CDR3 DNA reads as TGTGCCATCAGTAAGACTAGCGGGGGGCCCAACACCGGGGAGCTGTTTTTT.

This rearrangement joins TRBV18 to TRBJ2-7, with TRBD1 matching over 7 bases. The CDR3 runs 15 residues. Per germline, CDR1 KGHSH and CDR2 LQKENI. Trimming removed 4 bases from V and 2 bases from J; junction bases left unmatched: 8. The DNA for the CDR3 is TGTGCCAGCTCACAAGGGGACAGCCTAACCTACGAGCAGTACTTC. Amino acid sequence: CASSQGDSLTYEQYF.

The V call is TRBV4-1, the J call TRBJ1-1, with TRBD1 matching 9 bases. Trimming took 0 bases from V and 7 from J; bases not matched to a gene: 15. The CDR3 extends over 18 amino acids. Germline V gene data show CDR1 as MGHRA and CDR2 as YSYEKL. The CDR3 nucleotides read TGCGCCAGCAGCCAAGATTCGACAGGGGGTAGGCCATCCATTGAAGCTTTCTTT. It translates to CASSQDSTGGRPSIEAFF.

By proportion, this clone is medium-sized (0.01 to 0.1%). The chain uses TRBV6-1 and TRBJ1-1; D is unclear. Germline V CDR1 and CDR2: MNHNS, SASEGT. Between the trimmed V and J ends, which lost 5 bases and 0 bases, there was a span of 7 bases. This CDR3 has 13 amino acids. The CDR3 loop is CASSPQVNTEAFF. The DNA for the CDR3 is TGTGCCAGCAGTCCTCAGGTGAACACTGAAGCTTTCTTT.

This clone has just one count. The DNA of the CDR3 is TGCGCCAGCAGCGGGCGGACAGGGTATCAGACCTACGAGCAGTACTTC. This encodes CASSGRTGYQTYEQYF. The V and J genes are TRBV5-1 and TRBJ2-7; 8 bases map to TRBD1. Germline V gives CDR1 SGHRS, CDR2 YFSETQ. With 4 bases clipped from V and 2 bases from J, the junction kept 11 bases outside the gene matches. This CDR3 spans 16 amino acids.

This chain connects TRBV5-1 to TRBJ2-2; D is unresolved. The ends were cut back, 4 bases at V and 4 bases at J, with 14 bases in the middle. Germline CDR1 SGHRS, CDR2 YFSETQ. The CDR3 is 15 residues long. CDR3 loop: CASSLDTPSTGELFF. The CDR3 region has the DNA TGCGCCAGCAGCCTAGACACTCCGAGCACCGGGGAGCTGTTTTTT.

The chain combines TRBV5-5 with TRBJ1-1; tentative D call: TRBD1 (5 bases). This CDR3 spans 17 amino acids. Trimming stripped 3 bases from V and 1 base from J, with 19 bases between. Germline CDR1 is SGHKS and CDR2 is YYEKEE (reference sequence). The CDR3 nucleotides read TGTGCCAGCAGCTCGCCGGCGAGAGACAGACAGAACACTGAAGCTTTCTTT. Residues: CASSSPARDRQNTEAFF.

CDR3 coding DNA: TGTGCCAGCAGCCCCGGTGGGCTAGCGGGGATTGGGCACACCGGGGAGCTGTTTTTT. Protein: CASSPGGLAGIGHTGELFF. The chain uses TRBV7-2 and TRBJ2-2, with 9 bases fitting TRBD2. The CDR3 spans 19 residues. With V trimmed by 5 bases and J by 3 bases, 16 bases remained unmatched. Germline V gene data show CDR1 as SGHTA and CDR2 as FQGNSA.

CDR3 loop: CASSLSENTEAFF. CDR3 DNA sequence: TGTGCCAGCAGTCTCAGCGAGAACACTGAAGCTTTCTTT. The V call is TRBV2, the J call TRBJ1-1; D call uncertain. Deletions cut 5 bases from V and 1 base from J, with 8 bases between. Per the germline V gene, CDR1 is SNHLY and CDR2 is FYNNEI. CDR3 length: 13 residues.

By its share, this clone is medium-sized (0.01 to 0.1%). The chain has TRBV23-1 and TRBJ2-7; maybe TRBD1 (5 bases). TRBV23-1 is annotated as an ORF whose role is uncertain. The CDR3 consists of 14 residues. The ends were cut back, 3 bases at V and 2 bases at J, with 11 bases in the middle. DNA for the CDR3: TGCGCCAGCAGTCATTGGGCAGGGCCCTACGAGCAGTACTTC. This codes for CASSHWAGPYEQYF.

The rearrangement uses TRBV7-3 and TRBJ1-1; a possible D gene is TRBD1 (5 bases). Germline V CDR1 and CDR2: SGHTA, FQGTGA. The CDR3 consists of 18 residues. Trimming cost V 1 base and J 1 base, with 19 bases left between them. CDR3 in DNA: TGTGCCAGCAGCTTAAGGTGGGGTTGGGGGAAGACGAACACTGAAGCTTTCTTT. Protein sequence: CASSLRWGWGKTNTEAFF.

This clone is termed medium-sized. V is TRBV2 and J is TRBJ2-7; 7 bases are shared with TRBD2. This CDR3 spans 13 amino acids. Germline lookup yields CDR1 SNHLY and CDR2 FYNNEI. J gave up 3 bases and V 4 bases, and 3 bases lay outside the gene matches. The CDR3 is CASSAGGGYEQYF. The CDR3 bases are TGTGCCAGCAGTGCAGGCGGGGGCTACGAGCAGTACTTC.

The rearrangement joins TRBV7-2 to TRBJ1-3; D may be TRBD1 (5 bases). Between the trimmed V and J ends, which lost 0 bases and 9 bases, there was a span of 15 bases. CDR3 size: 15 residues. Germline lookup yields CDR1 SGHTA and CDR2 FQGNSA. CDR3 region: CASSLAPGLGLTIYF. The CDR3 region has the DNA TGTGCCAGCAGCTTAGCGCCGGGCCTGGGGCTCACCATATATTTT.

This clone appeared once. The rearrangement uses TRBV5-5 and TRBJ2-2, with D possibly being TRBD1 (6 bases). The V end was cut by 0 bases, the J end by 2 bases, with 8 bases between. CDR1 and CDR2 from the germline V gene are SGHKS and YYEKEE (reference sequence). This CDR3 contains 15 residues. The DNA of the CDR3 is TGTGCCAGCAGCTTGGGGGGACACAACACCGGGGAGCTGTTTTTT. Its translation is CASSLGGHNTGELFF.

This clone is categorized as large (0.1 to 1%). CDR3 sequence (DNA): TGCGCCAGCAGCCAAGGGAACCCCCCCTACGAGCAGTACTTC. Its protein is CASSQGNPPYEQYF. The V gene is TRBV4-1, the J gene TRBJ2-7; D unresolved. Between the trimmed V and J ends, which lost 1 base and 2 bases, there was a span of 9 bases. Germline lookup yields CDR1 MGHRA and CDR2 YSYEKL. This CDR3 is built from 14 residues.

This clone was found a few times. The chain uses TRBV14 and TRBJ1-1; maybe TRBD1 (5 bases). Trimming pared 5 bases from V and 3 bases from J, leaving 13 bases between. From germline, CDR1 is SGHDN and CDR2 FVKESK. This CDR3 contains 14 residues. CDR3 in DNA: TGTGCCAGCAGCAACAGGATTTTCGACACTGAAGCTTTCTTT. Translating gives CASSNRIFDTEAFF.

The chain carries TRBV6-1 and TRBJ1-1; 8 nucleotides match TRBD1. The germline V gene encodes CDR1 MNHNS and CDR2 SASEGT. The length of the CDR3 is 13 residues. V lost 8 bases to trimming and J lost 3 bases; unmatched junction nucleotides: 5. The CDR3 is CASHRGRHTEAFF. The CDR3, as DNA: TGTGCCAGCCACAGGGGGAGACACACTGAAGCTTTCTTT.

V gene TRBV6-1 combines with J gene TRBJ1-1, with 7 nucleotides matching TRBD1. The CDR3 has 14 amino acids. CDR1 is MNHNS, CDR2 SASEGT, per germline. The V and J ends lost 2 bases and 9 bases, in that order; junction bases with no gene match: 9. This CDR3 is CASSEHPGQQKAFF. The DNA of the CDR3 is TGTGCCAGCAGTGAACACCCGGGACAGCAGAAAGCTTTCTTT.